The source of this TCR beta chain is a study of STAT5B mutations in CD4+ large granular lymphocyte leukemia. Depending on availability, patient cells were bead-separated fractions or unselected PBMC. This CDR3 has 15 amino acids. The J segment lost 4 bases and the V segment lost 3 bases, leaving 7 bases of the junction unmatched. The V gene's germline CDR1 is SNHLY and CDR2 FYNNEI. Points from the study as a whole: No patients shared main leukemic clonotypes, though around 24% appeared at low frequency elsewhere. The CD4+ versus CD8+ T-LGLL clonality difference may reflect limited sample size. TRBV06-family usage was enriched in top patient clones (8/27) versus controls (2/35).

The protocol was immunoSEQ multiplex PCR, while the TCRdb copy is restricted to in-frame clones and leaves out a portion. This sample carries some 7,700 clones, approximately 83% of them seen once, and the ten largest clones take roughly 70%. A remark on this clone: The antigen remains unidentified.

The specimen was PBMCs. The rearrangement uses TRBV2 and TRBJ2-3, with 7 bases aligning to TRBD1. The sequence came from an older woman with CD4+ T-cell large granular lymphocyte leukemia. The CDR3 is CASSDATGAPDTQYF. For the CDR3, the DNA is TGTGCCAGCAGTGATGCTACAGGGGCGCCAGATACGCAGTATTTT.